The T cell receptor (beta chain) under discussion was sequenced for a study of blood T cell repertoires in COVID-19. Across the study: Samples taken during acute and convalescent COVID-19 were collected in the United States, Italy and Spain. T cells, B-cell-depleted T cells, or PBMCs supplied cDNA or gDNA.

Measured with immunoSEQ multiplex PCR; TCRdb has only the in-frame clones, and not every one. The sample carries about 180,000 clones, 70% to 90% recorded once. With V trimmed by 3 bases and J by 4 bases, 4 bases remained unmatched. The CDR3 covers 14 residues. The germline CDR1 and CDR2 sequences are SGDLS and YYNGEE. The rearrangement joins TRBV9 to TRBJ1-2, with TRBD1 identical over 9 bases. The TCR was taken from a human donor with active or convalescent COVID-19. The donor label of this sample is uncertain. What was sequenced was peripheral blood. Here the CDR3 reads CASSETGGVYGYTF. The CDR3 DNA reads TGTGCCAGCAGCGAGACAGGGGGAGTCTATGGCTACACCTTC.